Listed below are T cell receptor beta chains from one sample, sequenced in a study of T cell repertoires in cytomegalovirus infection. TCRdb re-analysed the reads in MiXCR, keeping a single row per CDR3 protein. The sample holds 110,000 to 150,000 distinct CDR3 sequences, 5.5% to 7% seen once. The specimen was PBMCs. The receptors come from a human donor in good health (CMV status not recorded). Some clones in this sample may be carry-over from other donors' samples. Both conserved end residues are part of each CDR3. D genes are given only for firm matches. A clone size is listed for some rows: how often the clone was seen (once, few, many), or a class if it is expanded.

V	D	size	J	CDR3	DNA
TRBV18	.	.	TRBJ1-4	CASSRGQANEELFF	TGTGCCAGCTCAAGGGGACAAGCAAATGAAGAACTGTTTTTT
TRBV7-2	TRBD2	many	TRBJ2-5	CASSLSGLVQETQYF	TGTGCCAGCAGCCTTTCGGGACTAGTGCAGGAGACCCAGTACTTC
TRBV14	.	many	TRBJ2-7	CASSQVPESEQYF	TGTGCCAGCAGCCAAGTACCTGAAAGCGAGCAGTACTTC
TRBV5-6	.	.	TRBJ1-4	CASSPRGEVGEKLFF	TGTGCCAGCAGCCCGCGTGGGGAAGTCGGAGAAAAACTGTTTTTT
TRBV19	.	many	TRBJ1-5	CASSMHRERSNQPQHF	TGTGCCAGTAGTATGCACAGGGAGAGAAGCAATCAGCCCCAGCATTTT
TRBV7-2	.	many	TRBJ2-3	CASSLERLSRTPGNTQYF	TGTGCCAGCAGCTTAGAGCGACTTTCCCGGACCCCAGGAAATACGCAGTATTTT
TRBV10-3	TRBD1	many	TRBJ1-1	CAISEGQGGLWEAFF	TGTGCCATCAGTGAGGGACAGGGGGGTCTTTGGGAAGCTTTCTTT
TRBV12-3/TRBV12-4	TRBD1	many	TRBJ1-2	CASSSRQGGYTF	TGTGCCAGCAGTTCACGACAGGGTGGCTACACCTTC
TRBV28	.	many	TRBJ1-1	CASSQAGDGGEAFF	TGTGCCAGCAGCCAGGCAGGGGACGGTGGTGAAGCTTTCTTT
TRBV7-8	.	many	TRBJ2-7	CASSLDGQGTYEQYF	TGTGCCAGCAGCTTAGATGGGCAGGGGACGTACGAGCAGTACTTC
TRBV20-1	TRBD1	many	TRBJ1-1	CSARVPGQGYGAFF	TGCAGTGCTAGAGTCCCGGGACAGGGCTATGGGGCTTTCTTT
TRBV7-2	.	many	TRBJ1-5	CASSQDSHQPQHF	TGTGCCAGCAGCCAGGACAGTCATCAGCCCCAGCATTTT
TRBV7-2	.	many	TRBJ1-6	CASSLVGPPNSPLHF	TGTGCCAGCAGCTTAGTTGGTCCACCGAATTCACCCCTCCACTTT
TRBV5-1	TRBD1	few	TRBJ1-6	CASSLTGWNNNSPLHF	TGCGCCAGCAGCCTGACAGGGTGGAACAATAATTCACCCCTCCACTTT
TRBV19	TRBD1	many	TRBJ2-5	CASSIGQGRETQYF	TGTGCCAGTAGTATAGGACAGGGTAGGGAGACCCAGTACTTC
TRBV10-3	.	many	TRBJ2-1	CATGEGPSEQFF	TGTGCCACGGGGGAAGGGCCCAGTGAGCAGTTCTTC
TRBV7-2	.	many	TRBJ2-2	CASSSLRTGELFF	TGTGCCAGCAGCTCTCTGAGGACCGGGGAGCTGTTTTTT
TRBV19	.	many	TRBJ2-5	CASSILSPEGETQYF	TGTGCCAGTAGTATCCTCAGCCCGGAGGGGGAGACCCAGTACTTC
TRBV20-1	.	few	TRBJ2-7	CSARVRGGYEQYF	TGCAGTGCTAGGGTCAGGGGGGGCTACGAGCAGTACTTC
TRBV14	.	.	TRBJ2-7	CASSQVPGEQYF	TGTGCCAGCAGCCAAGTTCCGGGTGAGCAGTACTTC
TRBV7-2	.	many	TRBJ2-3	CASSLRVSLTDRYFTDTQYF	TGTGCCAGCAGCTTAAGGGTTTCCCTCACCGACAGGTACTTCACAGATACGCAGTATTTT
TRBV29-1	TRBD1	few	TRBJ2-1	CSVVSRTGLNEQFF	TGCAGCGTTGTATCCCGGACAGGGCTTAATGAGCAGTTCTTC
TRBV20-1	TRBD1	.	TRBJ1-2	CSARRQGASNYGYTF	TGCAGTGCCAGACGGCAGGGGGCCTCTAACTATGGCTACACCTTC
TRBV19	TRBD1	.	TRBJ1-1	CASSIRPGGPNTEAFF	TGTGCCAGTAGTATTAGGCCAGGGGGCCCGAATACTGAAGCTTTCTTT
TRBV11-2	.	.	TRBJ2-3	CASAHMGTDTQYF	TGTGCCAGCGCTCACATGGGCACAGATACGCAGTATTTT
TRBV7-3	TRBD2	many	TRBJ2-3	CASSLGYNLAVASTDTQYF	TGTGCCAGCAGTTTGGGCTATAATCTAGCGGTGGCTAGCACAGATACGCAGTATTTT
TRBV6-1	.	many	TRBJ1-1	CASNPTPNTEAFF	TGTGCCAGCAATCCGACTCCGAACACTGAAGCTTTCTTT
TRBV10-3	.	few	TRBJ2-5	CAISFNGQETQYF	TGTGCCATCAGCTTTAACGGCCAAGAGACCCAGTACTTC
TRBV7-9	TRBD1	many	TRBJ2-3	CASSPSQGLTDTQYF	TGTGCCAGCAGTCCCTCACAGGGGCTCACAGATACGCAGTATTTT
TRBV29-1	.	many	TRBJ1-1	CSGNTNTEAFF	TGCAGCGGGAATACTAACACTGAAGCTTTCTTT
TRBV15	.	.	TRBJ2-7	CATSPDRSSYEQYF	TGTGCCACCAGCCCCGACAGGAGTTCCTACGAGCAGTACTTC
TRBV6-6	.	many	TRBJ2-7	CASSYSHPLEQYF	TGTGCCAGCAGTTACTCTCATCCCCTCGAGCAGTACTTC
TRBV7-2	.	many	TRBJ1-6	CASSLTLAGMGSPLHF	TGTGCCAGCAGCTTAACGTTGGCCGGTATGGGTTCACCCCTCCACTTT
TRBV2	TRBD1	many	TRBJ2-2	CASWGPRDRVSGELFF	TGTGCCAGTTGGGGGCCCCGGGACAGAGTATCCGGGGAGCTGTTTTTT
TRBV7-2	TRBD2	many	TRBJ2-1	CASSLAQGWRGGQFF	TGTGCCAGCAGCTTAGCGCAAGGGTGGCGGGGGGGCCAGTTCTTC
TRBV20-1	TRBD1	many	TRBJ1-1	CSAAGGLNTEAFF	TGCAGTGCCGCAGGGGGTTTAAACACTGAAGCTTTCTTT
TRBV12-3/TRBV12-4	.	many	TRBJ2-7	CASSPSGAFEQYF	TGTGCCAGCAGTCCCTCTGGGGCGTTCGAGCAGTACTTC
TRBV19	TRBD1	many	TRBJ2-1	CASSTQTGNEQFF	TGTGCCAGTAGTACCCAGACAGGGAATGAGCAGTTCTTC
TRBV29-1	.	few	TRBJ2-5	CSVVPKETQYF	TGCAGCGTTGTACCTAAAGAGACCCAGTACTTC
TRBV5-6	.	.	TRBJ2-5	CASSLRGPYRETQYF	TGTGCCAGCAGCTTGCGGGGACCATATCGAGAGACCCAGTACTTC
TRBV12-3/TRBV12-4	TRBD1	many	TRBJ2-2	CASSQTGAVAGELFF	TGTGCCAGCAGCCAGACAGGGGCGGTAGCCGGGGAGCTGTTTTTT
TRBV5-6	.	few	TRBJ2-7	CASSLVGTHYEQYF	TGTGCCAGCAGCTTGGTCGGGACACATTACGAGCAGTACTTC
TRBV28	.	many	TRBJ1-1	CASSSSGKRATEAFF	TGTGCCAGCAGTTCCTCAGGGAAGAGGGCCACTGAAGCTTTCTTT
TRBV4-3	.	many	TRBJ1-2	CASSQRGQNYGYTF	TGCGCCAGCAGCCAACGCGGACAGAACTATGGCTACACCTTC
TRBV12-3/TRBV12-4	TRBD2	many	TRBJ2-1	CASSKLAGEISSYNEQFF	TGTGCCAGCAGCAAACTAGCGGGGGAGATATCCTCCTACAATGAGCAGTTCTTC
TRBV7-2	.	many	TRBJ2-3	CASSLGEGGGTDTQYF	TGTGCCAGCAGCTTAGGAGAGGGCGGGGGCACAGATACGCAGTATTTT
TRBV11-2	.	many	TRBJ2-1	CASSPGWNEQFF	TGTGCCAGCAGCCCCGGGTGGAATGAGCAGTTCTTC